These 25 T cell receptor beta chains were all obtained from the same sample, sequenced in a study of T cells in Graves' hyperthyroidism and ophthalmopathy. Authors of the study amplified TCR beta CDR3 regions from RNA transcripts. First-round RT-PCR with HTBI primers amplified the TCR CDR3 region. TCRdb recomputed calls from the multiplex PCR reads with MiXCR, one row per CDR3 protein. The table shows 500,000 to 750,000 distinct CDR3 sequences, with around 42% occurring only once. The specimen sequenced was peripheral blood or thyroid tissue (not recorded which). All receptors derive from a woman under 30 with Graves' hyperthyroidism.

V and J are TRBV2 and TRBJ1-2; D perhaps matches TRBD1 (5 bases). Germline V lookup: CDR1 SNHLY, CDR2 FYNNEI. The CDR3 covers 13 residues. Trimming removed 8 bases at V and 6 bases at J, with 16 bases between. This CDR3 is CASLRGLQDGYTF. CDR3 coding DNA: TGTGCCAGCTTAAGGGGACTACAGGATGGCTACACCTTC.

The chain joins TRBV12-3 or TRBV12-4 to TRBJ2-7; D not resolved. The CDR3 totals 15 residues. Trimming took 6 bases from V and 2 from J, leaving 17 bases between them. DNA of the CDR3: TGTGCCAGCAGGACTCAAGGACGGATGACCTACGAGCAGTACTTC. Its translation: CASRTQGRMTYEQYF.

The genes are TRBV12-3 or TRBV12-4 and TRBJ2-7, with 8 bases identical to TRBD1. J was trimmed by 4 bases and V by 5 bases; bases with no gene match: 10. The CDR3 is made up of 15 amino acids. CDR3 in DNA: TGTGCCAGCAGTCCCCCCGGGACAGGCCTTTACGAGCAGTACTTC. Protein sequence: CASSPPGTGLYEQYF.

The rearrangement links TRBV20-1 to TRBJ1-2, with D uncertain. V was trimmed by 1 base and J by 7 bases, leaving 10 bases between them. This CDR3 is built from 12 residues. From germline, CDR1 is DFQATT and CDR2 SNEGSKA (reference sequence). The CDR3 sequence is CSARGAGGGYTF. The CDR3 nucleotides read TGCAGTGCTAGAGGGGCAGGAGGTGGCTACACCTTC.

This clonotype was picked up many times. CDR3 protein: CASSWTGGDGNTIYF. In DNA form, the CDR3 reads TGCGCCAGCAGCTGGACCGGGGGAGATGGAAACACCATATATTTT. The chain links TRBV5-1 to TRBJ1-3; possibly TRBD1 for D (5 bases). CDR3 size: 15 residues. The V and J ends lost 3 bases and 3 bases respectively, with 13 bases between them. The germline CDR1 and CDR2 sequences are SGHRS and YFSETQ.

This clonotype was recorded many times. The chain recombines TRBV6-1 with TRBJ2-7, with D uncertain. The CDR3 is 16 amino acids. Germline values: CDR1 MNHNS, CDR2 SASEGT. The ends were cut back, 6 bases at V and 4 bases at J, with 22 bases in the middle. The chain's CDR3 is CASRKAGRLGAYEQYF. The CDR3 bases are TGTGCCAGCAGGAAGGCAGGACGGTTAGGAGCATACGAGCAGTACTTC.

The V call is TRBV11-2, the J call TRBJ2-2, with D possibly being TRBD2 (5 bases). V lost 5 bases, J lost 5 bases, and 9 bases lay in between. Germline loops: CDR1 SGHAT, CDR2 FQNNGV. The CDR3 length is 13 residues. In nucleotides, the CDR3 is TGTGCCAGCAGCCGGACTGCAACCGGGGAGCTGTTTTTT. Translated: CASSRTATGELFF.

The table lists this clonotype with many counts. The chain uses TRBV28 and TRBJ1-2, with D unresolved. CDR1 is MDHEN and CDR2 is SYDVKM in the germline V gene. CDR3 length equals 13 residues. The V gene lost 3 bases and the J gene lost 0 bases, with 5 bases spanning the gap. CDR3 amino acids: CASSLTTNYGYTF. CDR3 in DNA: TGTGCCAGCAGTTTGACAACTAACTATGGCTACACCTTC.

On this clonotype: The junction shows a germline mismatch at one end, possibly a read error. The chain couples TRBV25-1 to TRBJ1-2; 10 nucleotides align to TRBD1. Germline V lookup: CDR1 MGHDK, CDR2 SYGVNS. This CDR3 region has 17 residues. The CDR3 protein is CACSAQATGGLYYGYTF. In DNA, the CDR3 is TGTGCCTGCAGTGCTCAAGCGACAGGGGGCCTCTACTATGGCTACACCTTC.

This CDR3 reads CASGRASGSEDEQYF. The CDR3 coding sequence is TGTGCCAGCGGCCGGGCTAGCGGGAGTGAAGATGAGCAGTACTTC. The chain recombines TRBV10-3 with TRBJ2-7, with 10 bases fitting TRBD2. This CDR3 spans 15 amino acids. CDR1 and CDR2 (germline): ENHRY, SYGVKD. After removal of 10 bases from V and 7 bases from J, the junction contained 16 bases not matched to a gene.

The V and J genes are TRBV6-6 and TRBJ1-5; no reliable D call. Trimming stripped 7 bases from V and 0 bases from J, with 19 bases between. Germline V CDR1 and CDR2: MNHNY, SVGAGI (reference sequence). CDR3 length equals 17 residues. The CDR3: CASTHEGRTYSNQPQHF. Here the CDR3 DNA reads TGTGCCAGCACCCACGAGGGCAGGACTTATAGCAATCAGCCCCAGCATTTT.

This clonotype was detected only a few times. The chain employs TRBV29-1 and TRBJ1-5; TRBD1 matches at 8 bases. Germline V gene lookup returns CDR1 SQVTM and CDR2 ANQGSEA. V dropped 7 bases and J dropped 14; count of bases not matched to a gene: 13. The CDR3 runs to 12 residues. Here the CDR3 DNA reads TGCAGCGCGGGACAGGTCGGAGCCTACGAGCATTTT. Translating it yields CSAGQVGAYEHF.

This clonotype occurred many times. The CDR3 region has the DNA TGTGCCATCAGTGAGCGATTTGGGGACTACGAGCAGTACTTC. It encodes CAISERFGDYEQYF. This chain connects TRBV10-3 to TRBJ2-7, with no clear D. V was trimmed by 2 bases and J by 3 bases, leaving 11 bases between them. The V gene's germline CDR1 is ENHRY and CDR2 SYGVKD. This CDR3 is 14 amino acids long.

The chain carries TRBV27 and TRBJ1-1, with 8 positions matching TRBD1. Germline CDR1 is MNHEY and CDR2 is SMNVEV (reference sequence). The CDR3 is made up of 14 amino acids. The ends lost 5 bases at V and 7 bases at J; junction bases unmatched: 9. The CDR3 sequence is CASSTGTGKLEAFF. The CDR3 DNA reads TGTGCCAGCAGTACCGGGACAGGAAAACTTGAAGCTTTCTTT.

V gene TRBV16 combines with J gene TRBJ1-4; weak D call: TRBD1 (6 bases). Trimming pared 0 bases from V and 3 bases from J, leaving 17 bases between. The CDR3 extends over 18 amino acids. CDR1 and CDR2 from the germline V gene are KGHSY and FQNENV. The CDR3 DNA reads TGTGCCAGCAGCCAATCGGACAGCTTGGGCAATGCTAATGAAAAACTGTTTTTT. Encoded protein: CASSQSDSLGNANEKLFF. Drawing the rest from reference TRBV16 and TRBJ1-4, the complete variable domain is GEEVAQTPKHLVRGEGQKAKLYCAPIKGHSYVFWYQQVLKNEFKFLISFQNENVFDETGMPKERFSAKCLPNSPCSLEIQATKLEDSAVYFCASSQSDSLGNANEKLFFGSGTQLSVL.

This clonotype was observed a handful of times. The rearrangement uses TRBV5-1 and TRBJ2-2, with 7 bases matching TRBD2. Germline lookup yields CDR1 SGHRS and CDR2 YFSETQ. This CDR3 spans 19 amino acids. The junction had 14 bases not matched to a gene; V was cut back by 0 bases and J by 3 bases. CDR3 in DNA: TGCGCCAGCAGCTTGGTGCCCCGGAGAGCGGGAAGTTACACCGGGGAGCTGTTTTTT. This gives the protein CASSLVPRRAGSYTGELFF. Full variable domain (remainder filled in from reference TRBV5-1 and TRBJ2-2): KAGVTQTPRYLIKTRGQQVTLSCSPISGHRSVSWYQQTPGQGLQFLFEYFSETQRNKGNFPGRFSGRQFSNSRSEMNVSTLELGDSALYLCASSLVPRRAGSYTGELFFGEGSRLTVL.

This rearrangement joins TRBV19 to TRBJ2-1; D call uncertain. Germline CDR1 LNHDA, CDR2 SQIVND (reference sequence). The V and J ends lost 10 bases and 10 bases respectively, with 11 bases between them. This CDR3 has 10 amino acids. CDR3 nucleotides: TGTGCCACCCGTAGAGAGGAGCAGTTCTTC. Protein: CATRREEQFF. Combining the CDR3 with reference TRBV19 and TRBJ2-1 gives the whole variable domain DGGITQSPKYLFRKEGQNVTLSCEQNLNHDAMYWYRQDPGQGLRLIYYSQIVNDFQKGDIAEGYSVSREKKESFPLTVTSAQKNPTAFYLCATRREEQFFGPGTRLTVL.

Concerning this clonotype itself: A much more abundant neighbour one base away suggests this may be a read error. The conserved closing phenylalanine or tryptophan is absent in this CDR3, likely reflecting a read error. The chain links TRBV12-3 or TRBV12-4 to TRBJ1-4; no firm D call. The CDR3 covers 12 residues. V was cut by 6 bases and J by 7 bases, with 9 bases left in between. CDR3 DNA sequence: TGTGCCAGCAGCCGAGTACGTGAAAAACTGTTTCTT. Translated: CASSRVREKLFL.

This clonotype was picked up many times. The chain joins TRBV24-1 to TRBJ1-2, with TRBD1 matching over 9 bases. The CDR3 loop spans 15 amino acids. Per germline, CDR1 KGHDR and CDR2 SFDVKD. V lost 3 bases and J lost 6; bases outside the gene matches: 7. The CDR3 coding sequence is TGTGCCACCAGTGATCCGGCCGACAGGGGGAATGGCTACACCTTC. Translating it yields CATSDPADRGNGYTF.

This clonotype was counted at least ten times. V usage is TRBV6-5 and J usage is TRBJ2-2; D perhaps matches TRBD1 (6 bases). The length of the CDR3 is 18 residues. The ends were cut back, 1 base at V and 2 bases at J, with 17 bases in the middle. The germline V gene encodes CDR1 MNHEY and CDR2 SVGAGI. The CDR3 sequence: CASSYLDPGHFNTGELFF. CDR3 nucleotide sequence: TGTGCCAGCAGTTACTTAGATCCGGGACACTTCAACACCGGGGAGCTGTTTTTT.

This clonotype was seen many times. The V call is TRBV10-3, the J call TRBJ2-7, with D perhaps being TRBD1 or TRBD2 (6 bases each). Germline V gives CDR1 ENHRY, CDR2 SYGVKD. Trimming pared 6 bases from V and 1 base from J, leaving 10 bases between. The CDR3 length is 13 residues. This chain's CDR3 is CAISKGGSYEQYF. CDR3 coding DNA: TGTGCCATCAGCAAAGGGGGGTCCTACGAGCAGTACTTC.

The chain recombines TRBV7-3 with TRBJ1-1; TRBD2 matches 7 bases. The J call is uncertain, as TRBJ2-1 better fits the DNA end. This CDR3 region has 18 residues. CDR1 and CDR2 from the germline V gene are SGHTA and FQGTGA. This CDR3 reads CASSVGPGGRGSYNEQFF. In nucleotides, the CDR3 is TGTGCCAGCAGCGTAGGCCCCGGCGGGAGAGGGTCCTACAATGAGCAGTTCTTC.

This clonotype appeared many times. The DNA of the CDR3 is TGTGCCGGAACAGAAACCTATAATTCACCCCTCCACTTT. It codes for CAGTETYNSPLHF. The chain combines TRBV2 with TRBJ1-6; no clear D. V was shortened by 11 bases and J by 2 bases, with 10 bases between the two germline ends. This CDR3 region has 13 residues. CDR1 and CDR2 (germline): SNHLY, FYNNEI.

To note about this clonotype: A read error may be the cause here, since a much bigger clone is one base away. The V and J genes are TRBV4-3 and TRBJ2-5, with 7 positions matching TRBD2. The CDR3 covers 15 residues. The V segment lost 0 bases and the J segment 9 bases; nucleotides outside the gene matches: 10. Germline V CDR1 and CDR2: LGHNA, YSLEER. Here the CDR3 DNA reads TGCGCCAGCAGCCAAGAGTTAGGACTAGGTCAGGCCCAGTACTTC. Translating gives CASSQELGLGQAQYF.

The V call is TRBV2, the J call TRBJ2-5; tentative D call: TRBD1 (6 bases). The CDR3 runs to 14 residues. V was trimmed by 6 bases and J by 4 bases, leaving 15 bases between them. Germline V gives CDR1 SNHLY, CDR2 FYNNEI. This CDR3 is CASRTTGGSETQYF. CDR3 DNA sequence: TGTGCCAGCAGGACGACAGGAGGCTCAGAGACCCAGTACTTC.